The 3 T cell receptor beta chains reported below all come from one sample, sequenced in a study of breast tumors, draining lymph nodes, adjacent tissues. Breast cancer patients provided tissue from their axillary draining lymph nodes. In TCRdb, the multiplex PCR reads were re-called with MiXCR into one record per CDR3 protein. The sample includes about 230,000 distinct CDR3 sequences, 32% of them seen just once. The sample comprised axillary lymph node tissue. The receptor set was obtained from a female donor with breast cancer. Some clones in this sample may be carry-over from other donors' samples.

The chain is built from TRBV28 and TRBJ2-2; 8 bases align to TRBD1. The CDR3 spans 17 residues. The V gene's germline CDR1 is MDHEN and CDR2 SYDVKM. V was clipped by 3 bases and J by 3 bases; unmatched bases: 9. The CDR3 sequence is CASSFVGRTGHTGELFF. The CDR3 nucleotides read TGTGCCAGCAGTTTCGTTGGCAGGACAGGGCACACCGGGGAGCTGTTTTTT.

This clonotype was seen repeatedly, ten times or more. The J gene is TRBJ2-7, the V gene TRBV7-2; TRBD2 agrees at 9 bases. Per germline, CDR1 SGHTA and CDR2 FQGNSA. The CDR3 runs 19 residues. The J segment lost 5 bases and the V segment lost 4 bases, leaving 21 bases of the junction unmatched. The CDR3 loop is CASSSDPLQAAGGSHEQYF. The CDR3 bases are TGTGCCAGCAGCTCGGACCCCCTCCAGGCGGCGGGGGGGTCGCACGAGCAGTACTTC. The variable domain in full, completed from reference TRBV7-2 and TRBJ2-7, reads GAGVSQSPSNKVTEKGKDVELRCDPISGHTALYWYRQSLGQGLEFLIYFQGNSAPDKSGLPSDRFSAERTGGSVSTLTIQRTQQEDSAVYLCASSSDPLQAAGGSHEQYFGPGTRLTVT.

The chain couples TRBV4-1 to TRBJ1-5; a weak D match, TRBD1 (5 bases). Germline V CDR1 and CDR2: MGHRA, YSYEKL. The V end lost 0 bases, the J end lost 0 bases, and 18 bases lay between the germline ends. The CDR3 extends over 19 amino acids. Here the CDR3 reads CASSQELLAGGDSNQPQHF. In nucleotides, the CDR3 is TGCGCCAGCAGCCAAGAGCTGTTAGCGGGAGGGGATAGCAATCAGCCCCAGCATTTT.